The rows below give T cell receptor beta chains drawn from one sample of a study of T cell repertoires in cytomegalovirus infection. A single record per CDR3 protein comes from TCRdb applying MiXCR to the reads. The sample holds around 74,000 distinct CDR3 sequences, about 4% seen once. The sequenced sample was PBMCs. Receptor source: a human donor in good health (CMV status not recorded). Some clones in this sample may be carry-over from other donors' samples. CDR3s include the opening cysteine and the closing phenylalanine or tryptophan. The order of the fields is V gene, D gene, clone size, J gene, CDR3 protein, CDR3 DNA. A D gene is named only where the DNA matches it firmly. Not all rows give a size; the values are once, few, many and, for expanded clones, a class.

TRBV7-9	TRBD1	many	TRBJ2-7	CASSPPTGPSYEQYF	TGTGCCAGCAGTCCACCGACAGGGCCCTCCTACGAGCAGTACTTC
TRBV20-1	TRBD2	many	TRBJ2-7	CSARSGGSGGEQYF	TGCAGTGCAAGATCCGGGGGGTCCGGAGGCGAGCAGTACTTC
TRBV30	-	many	TRBJ2-7	CAWSLTFYEQYF	TGTGCCTGGAGTCTGACCTTTTACGAGCAGTACTTC
TRBV6-2/TRBV6-3	-	many	TRBJ1-1	CASSYHEAVVEAFF	TGTGCCAGCAGTTATCATGAGGCAGTCGTTGAAGCTTTCTTT
TRBV28	-	many	TRBJ1-5	CASSWVEPNQPQHF	TGTGCCAGCAGTTGGGTGGAGCCCAATCAGCCCCAGCATTTT
TRBV6-5	TRBD1	many	TRBJ1-1	CASSDIINRGHDTEAFF	TGTGCCAGCAGTGACATCATTAACAGGGGGCATGACACTGAAGCTTTCTTT
TRBV12-3/TRBV12-4	TRBD1	many	TRBJ2-5	CASSLGQGLRKETQYF	TGTGCCAGCAGTTTGGGACAGGGCCTTCGGAAAGAGACCCAGTACTTC
TRBV6-1	TRBD1	many	TRBJ1-1	CASSGGQGFTEAFF	TGTGCCAGCAGTGGCGGACAGGGGTTCACTGAAGCTTTCTTT
TRBV7-7	-	many	TRBJ2-5	CASSFGTGETQYF	TGTGCCAGCAGCTTTGGAACTGGGGAGACCCAGTACTTC
TRBV6-2/TRBV6-3	-	many	TRBJ2-7	CASSRGYSYEQYF	TGTGCCAGCAGCCGGGGCTACTCCTACGAGCAGTACTTC
TRBV7-2	-	many	TRBJ1-2	CASSPNRDGYTF	TGTGCCAGCAGCCCGAACAGGGACGGCTACACCTTC
TRBV6-2/TRBV6-3	-	many	TRBJ1-5	CASSYSQGHQPQHF	TGTGCCAGCAGTTATTCGCAGGGCCATCAGCCCCAGCATTTT
TRBV6-1	-	many	TRBJ1-5	CASSTSGRQPQHF	TGTGCCAGCAGTACCTCAGGTCGGCAGCCCCAGCATTTT
TRBV7-2	TRBD1	many	TRBJ1-5	CASSPYGQGGNQPQHF	TGTGCCAGCAGCCCTTACGGACAGGGAGGGAATCAGCCCCAGCATTTT
TRBV6-6	-	many	TRBJ1-2	CASSYELSVYGYTF	TGTGCCAGCAGTTACGAACTTTCTGTCTATGGCTACACCTTC
TRBV7-8	-	many	TRBJ2-5	CASSLGWAETQYF	TGTGCCAGCAGCTTAGGGTGGGCAGAGACCCAGTACTTC
TRBV2	-	many	TRBJ1-1	CATKGGEGITEAFF	TGTGCCACCAAAGGCGGGGAGGGGATCACTGAAGCTTTCTTT
TRBV7-8	-	many	TRBJ1-3	CASSLRREDVLYF	TGTGCCAGCAGCCTGCGCCGGGAGGACGTTCTTTATTTT
TRBV7-8	TRBD2	many	TRBJ2-3	CASRKTWLAGNSDTQYF	TGTGCCAGCAGGAAAACTTGGCTAGCGGGGAACTCAGATACGCAGTATTTT
TRBV7-3	-	many	TRBJ2-7	CASSLYPGSGYEQYF	TGTGCCAGCAGCTTATACCCAGGGTCGGGATACGAGCAGTACTTC
TRBV4-1	TRBD1	many	TRBJ1-1	CASSPPGQGDEAFF	TGCGCCAGCAGCCCTCCTGGACAGGGAGATGAAGCTTTCTTT
TRBV28	-	many	TRBJ1-1	CASSAPKTEAFF	TGTGCCAGCAGTGCCCCGAAAACTGAAGCTTTCTTT
TRBV6-1	-	many	TRBJ2-3	CATQRRVTSGTDTQYF	TGTGCCACCCAGCGGAGGGTTACTAGTGGGACAGATACGCAGTATTTT
TRBV12-3/TRBV12-4	-	many	TRBJ2-1	CASSFDYDNEQFF	TGTGCCAGCAGTTTCGACTACGACAATGAGCAGTTCTTC
TRBV6-2/TRBV6-3	-	many	TRBJ2-2	CASSNPSWGIGDQGTGELFF	TGTGCCAGCAGTAACCCTTCCTGGGGGATAGGGGATCAAGGCACCGGGGAGCTGTTTTTT
TRBV7-6	-	many	TRBJ1-3	CASSPRTTVGNTIYF	TGTGCCAGCAGCCCCCGTACGACGGTTGGAAACACCATATATTTT
TRBV7-9	-	many	TRBJ2-5	CASSFLETQYF	TGTGCCAGCAGCTTTCTCGAGACCCAGTACTTC
TRBV5-6	-	many	TRBJ2-1	CASSLARDVSYNEQFF	TGTGCCAGCAGCTTGGCCCGAGACGTTTCCTACAATGAGCAGTTCTTC
TRBV20-1	TRBD1	many	TRBJ1-2	CSGQGTADYGYTF	TGCAGTGGCCAAGGGACAGCAGACTATGGCTACACCTTC
TRBV6-1	-	many	TRBJ1-5	CASSEGRAGPSNQPQHF	TGTGCCAGCAGTGAAGGGAGGGCCGGACCTAGCAATCAGCCCCAGCATTTT
TRBV19	TRBD1	many	TRBJ2-1	CASSMGQLTYNEQFF	TGTGCCAGTAGTATGGGACAGCTGACTTACAATGAGCAGTTCTTC
TRBV4-3	-	many	TRBJ2-4	CASSQGIENIQYF	TGCGCCAGCAGCCAAGGTATAGAAAACATTCAGTACTTC
TRBV12-3/TRBV12-4	TRBD2	few	TRBJ2-3	CASSARSSGVASTDTQYF	TGTGCCAGCAGTGCCCGGTCTAGCGGGGTGGCAAGCACAGATACGCAGTATTTT
TRBV5-1	-	many	TRBJ2-5	CASSLVSLVQDQETQYF	TGCGCCAGCAGCTTGGTTAGTTTGGTACAGGATCAAGAGACCCAGTACTTC
TRBV28	-	many	TRBJ2-7	CASSLIFEGTYEQYF	TGTGCCAGCAGTTTAATATTTGAGGGCACCTACGAGCAGTACTTC
TRBV7-2	TRBD1	many	TRBJ1-2	CASSLRDRGTPGGYTF	TGTGCCAGCAGCTTGAGGGACAGGGGAACTCCTGGCGGCTACACCTTC
TRBV6-1	TRBD1	many	TRBJ2-7	CASSADRSYEQYF	TGTGCCAGCAGTGCGGACAGGTCCTACGAGCAGTACTTC
TRBV4-2	-	many	TRBJ2-1	CASSQVERGKYNEQFF	TGTGCCAGCAGCCAAGTAGAAAGGGGAAAATACAATGAGCAGTTCTTC
TRBV27	-	many	TRBJ2-7	CASSSFQGPSYEQYF	TGTGCCAGCAGTTCCTTCCAGGGGCCCTCCTACGAGCAGTACTTC
TRBV3-1	TRBD1	-	TRBJ2-1	CASSQNSGQEEQFF	TGTGCCAGCAGCCAAAATTCCGGACAGGAAGAGCAGTTCTTC